This TCR beta chain was identified during a study of shared clonotypes between healthy human individuals. Some clones are missing from TCRdb's copy, which holds only in-frame ones; the method was immunoSEQ multiplex PCR. The sample carries some 2.1 million clones, approximately 95% recorded once. CDR3 length: 15 residues. V was trimmed by 0 bases and J by 3 bases, leaving 12 bases between them. Germline CDR1 ENHRY, CDR2 SYGVKD. The chain has TRBV10-3 and TRBJ2-7; D is ambiguous. Specimen: naive CD4+ T cells sorted from blood. Subset noted: CD45RA+ positively selected. The sequence derives from a man aged 18 to 30 in good health. CDR3 bases: TGTGCCATCAGTGAGTCTCTGCAGGATTACTACGAGCAGTACTTC. This sequence encodes CAISESLQDYYEQYF.